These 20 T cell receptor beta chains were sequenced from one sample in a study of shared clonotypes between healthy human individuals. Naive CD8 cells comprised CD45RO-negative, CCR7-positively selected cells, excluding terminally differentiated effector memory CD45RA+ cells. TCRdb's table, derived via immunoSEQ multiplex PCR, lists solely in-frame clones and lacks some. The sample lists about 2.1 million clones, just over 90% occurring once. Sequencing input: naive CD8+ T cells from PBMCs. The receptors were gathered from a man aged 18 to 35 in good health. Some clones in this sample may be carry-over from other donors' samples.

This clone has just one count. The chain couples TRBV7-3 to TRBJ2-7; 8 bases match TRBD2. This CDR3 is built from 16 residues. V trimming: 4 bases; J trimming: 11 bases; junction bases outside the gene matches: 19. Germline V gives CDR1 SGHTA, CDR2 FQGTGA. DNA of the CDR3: TGTGCCAGCAGCTCGACACATTCCACTAGCGGCTGTCTAGAGTACTTC. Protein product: CASSSTHSTSGCLEYF.

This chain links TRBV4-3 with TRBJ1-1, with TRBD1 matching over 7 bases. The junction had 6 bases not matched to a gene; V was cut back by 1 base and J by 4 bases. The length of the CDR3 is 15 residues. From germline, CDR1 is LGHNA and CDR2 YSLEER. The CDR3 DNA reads TGCGCCAGCAGCCAAGCGAGGACAGGCGGCACTGAAGCTTTCTTT. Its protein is CASSQARTGGTEAFF.

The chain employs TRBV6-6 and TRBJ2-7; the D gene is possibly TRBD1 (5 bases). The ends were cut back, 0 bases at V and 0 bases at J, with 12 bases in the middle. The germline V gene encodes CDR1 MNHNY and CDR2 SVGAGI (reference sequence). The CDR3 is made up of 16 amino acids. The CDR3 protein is CASSYSGPDSSYEQYF. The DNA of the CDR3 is TGTGCCAGCAGTTACTCCGGTCCTGACAGCTCCTACGAGCAGTACTTC.

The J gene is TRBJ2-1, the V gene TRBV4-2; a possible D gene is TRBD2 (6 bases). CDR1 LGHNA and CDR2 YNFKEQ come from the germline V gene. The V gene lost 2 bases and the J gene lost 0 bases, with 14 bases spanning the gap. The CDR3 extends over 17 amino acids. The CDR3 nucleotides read TGTGCCAGCAGCCAACGACTAGGACTAAGCTCCTACAATGAGCAGTTCTTC. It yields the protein CASSQRLGLSSYNEQFF.

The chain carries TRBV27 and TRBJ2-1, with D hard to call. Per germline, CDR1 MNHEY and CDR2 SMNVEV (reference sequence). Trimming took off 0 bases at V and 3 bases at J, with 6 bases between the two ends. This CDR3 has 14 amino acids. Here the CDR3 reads CASSLSSNYNEQFF. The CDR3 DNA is TGTGCCAGCAGTTTATCCTCAAACTACAATGAGCAGTTCTTC.

Here the CDR3 reads CASSVNSPHEQYF. The CDR3 DNA follows: TGTGCCAGCAGCGTAAACTCCCCCCACGAGCAGTACTTC. The chain employs TRBV9 and TRBJ2-7; D gene uncertain. Trimming shortened V by 1 base and J by 5 bases, and 10 bases separated the two germline ends. This CDR3 is 13 amino acids long. The germline CDR1 and CDR2 sequences are SGDLS and YYNGEE.

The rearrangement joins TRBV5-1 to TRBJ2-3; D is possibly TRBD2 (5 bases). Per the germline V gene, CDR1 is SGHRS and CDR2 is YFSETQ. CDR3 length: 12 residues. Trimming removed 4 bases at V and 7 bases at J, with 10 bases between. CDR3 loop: CASSADSNTQYF. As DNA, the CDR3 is TGCGCCAGCAGCGCGGACTCAAATACGCAGTATTTT.

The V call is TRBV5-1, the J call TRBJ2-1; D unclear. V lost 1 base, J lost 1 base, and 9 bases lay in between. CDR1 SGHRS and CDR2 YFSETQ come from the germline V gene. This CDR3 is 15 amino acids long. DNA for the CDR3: TGCGCCAGCAGCTTGTGGTTAGGGTCCTACAATGAGCAGTTCTTC. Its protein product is CASSLWLGSYNEQFF.

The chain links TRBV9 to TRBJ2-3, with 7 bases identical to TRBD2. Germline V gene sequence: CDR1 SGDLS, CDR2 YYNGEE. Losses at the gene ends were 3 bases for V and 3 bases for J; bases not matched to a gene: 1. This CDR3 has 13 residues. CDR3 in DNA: TGTGCCAGCAGCGAAGCGGGAACAGATACGCAGTATTTT. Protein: CASSEAGTDTQYF.

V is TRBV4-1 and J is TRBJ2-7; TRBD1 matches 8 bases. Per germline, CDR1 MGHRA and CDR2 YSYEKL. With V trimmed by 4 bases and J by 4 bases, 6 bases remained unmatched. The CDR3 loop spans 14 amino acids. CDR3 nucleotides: TGCGCCAGCAGCCTCTCCGGGACAGGTTACGAGCAGTACTTC. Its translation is CASSLSGTGYEQYF.

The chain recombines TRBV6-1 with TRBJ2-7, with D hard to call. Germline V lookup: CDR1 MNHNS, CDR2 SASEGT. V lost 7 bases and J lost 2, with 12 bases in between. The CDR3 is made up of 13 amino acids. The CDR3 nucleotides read TGTGCCAGCACCCTCGTTAGTCCCTACGAGCAGTACTTC. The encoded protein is CASTLVSPYEQYF.

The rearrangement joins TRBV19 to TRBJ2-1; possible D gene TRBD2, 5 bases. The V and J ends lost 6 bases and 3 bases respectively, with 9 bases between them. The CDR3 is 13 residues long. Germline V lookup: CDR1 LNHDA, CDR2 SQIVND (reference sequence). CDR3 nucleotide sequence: TGTGCCAGTAGCGGACTCAACTACAATGAGCAGTTCTTC. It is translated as CASSGLNYNEQFF.

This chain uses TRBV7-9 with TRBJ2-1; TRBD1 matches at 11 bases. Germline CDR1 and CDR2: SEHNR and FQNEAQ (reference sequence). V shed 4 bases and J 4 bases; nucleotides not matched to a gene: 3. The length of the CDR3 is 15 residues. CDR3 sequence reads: CASSWTGGVYNEQFF. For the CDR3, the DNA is TGTGCCAGCAGCTGGACAGGGGGCGTTTACAATGAGCAGTTCTTC. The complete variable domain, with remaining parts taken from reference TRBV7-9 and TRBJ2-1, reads DTGVSQNPRHKITKRGQNVTFRCDPISEHNRLYWYRQTLGQGPEFLTYFQNEAQLEKSRLLSDRFSAERPKGSFSTLEIQRTEQGDSAMYLCASSWTGGVYNEQFFGPGTRLTVL.

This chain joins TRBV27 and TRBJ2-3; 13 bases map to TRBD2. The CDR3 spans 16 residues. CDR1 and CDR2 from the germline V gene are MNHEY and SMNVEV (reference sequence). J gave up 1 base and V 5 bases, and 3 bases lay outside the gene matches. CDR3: CASSRGLAGGTDTQYF. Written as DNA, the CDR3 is TGTGCCAGCAGTCGAGGACTAGCGGGGGGCACAGATACGCAGTATTTT.

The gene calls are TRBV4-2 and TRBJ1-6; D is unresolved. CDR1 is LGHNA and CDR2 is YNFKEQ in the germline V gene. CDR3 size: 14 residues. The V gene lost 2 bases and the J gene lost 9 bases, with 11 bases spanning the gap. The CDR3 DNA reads TGTGCCAGCAGCCAACGGGAACTGGGTTCACCCCTCCACTTT. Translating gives CASSQRELGSPLHF.

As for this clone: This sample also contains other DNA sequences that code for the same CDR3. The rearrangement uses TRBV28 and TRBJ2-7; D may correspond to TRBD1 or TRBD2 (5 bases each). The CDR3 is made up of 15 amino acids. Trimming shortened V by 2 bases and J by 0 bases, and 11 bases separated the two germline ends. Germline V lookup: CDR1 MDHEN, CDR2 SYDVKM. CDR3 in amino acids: CASSLGTYSSYEQYF. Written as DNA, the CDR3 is TGTGCCAGCAGTTTAGGGACGTACAGCTCCTACGAGCAGTACTTC.

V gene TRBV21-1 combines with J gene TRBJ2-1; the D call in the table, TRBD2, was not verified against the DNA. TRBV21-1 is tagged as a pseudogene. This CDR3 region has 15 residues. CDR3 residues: CASPGTSGRIDEQFF. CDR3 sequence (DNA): TGTGCCAGCCCCGGGACTAGCGGGAGAATCGATGAGCAGTTCTTC.

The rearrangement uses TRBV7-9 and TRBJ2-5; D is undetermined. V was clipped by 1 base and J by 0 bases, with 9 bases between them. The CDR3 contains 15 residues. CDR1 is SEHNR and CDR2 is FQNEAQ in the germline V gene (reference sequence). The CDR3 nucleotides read TGTGCCAGCAGCTTAGAGATTGGGTACCAAGAGACCCAGTACTTC. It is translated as CASSLEIGYQETQYF.

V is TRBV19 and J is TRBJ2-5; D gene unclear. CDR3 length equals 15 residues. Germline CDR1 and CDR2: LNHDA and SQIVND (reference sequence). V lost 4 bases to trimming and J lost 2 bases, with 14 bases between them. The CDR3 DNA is TGTGCCAGTAGTAATCACAGAGATTTACAAGAGACCCAGTACTTC. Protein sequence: CASSNHRDLQETQYF.

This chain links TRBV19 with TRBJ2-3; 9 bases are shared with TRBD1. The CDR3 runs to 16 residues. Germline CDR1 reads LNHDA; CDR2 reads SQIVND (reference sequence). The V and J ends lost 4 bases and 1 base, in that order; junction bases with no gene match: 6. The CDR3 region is CASSTFGQGRTDTQYF. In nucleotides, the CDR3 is TGTGCCAGTAGTACCTTCGGACAGGGGCGCACAGATACGCAGTATTTT.